This record looks at one T cell receptor beta chain sequence and its context. This receptor's antigen is unknown. No base quality information exists; no much larger clone differs at one position. These data are taken from a study of technical replicates of blood from several donors (dated by TCRdb to 2015 to 2018). Library preparation was by the immunoSEQ multiplex PCR assay. The table was pulled from immuneACCESS by TCRdb, which kept in-frame rearrangements only. Such tables lose some clones; where checked, under half of the loss comes from unresolved V genes, and the rest has no known cause. This sample holds around 98,000 clones; roughly 95% were observed only once. In total, the top ten clones hold over 0.2% of the sample. The CDR3 spans 14 residues, from the cysteine through the phenylalanine. The sequence is cut down to CDR3 DNA, 42 bases in frame from base 1. The germline V gene (reference sequence) specifies LNHDA as CDR1 and SQIVND as CDR2. Relative to germline, V is missing 5 bases and J is missing 7 bases, with 7 bases of the junction outside any gene match.

The sample comprised T cells isolated from PBMCs. The chain employs TRBV19 and TRBJ1-5, with 8 central nucleotides matching TRBD1. This sequence originates from a human donor in good health. The nucleotide sequence is given as TGTGCCAGTAGTCGCGACAGGGGTGGACAGCCCCAGCATTTT. This codes for CASSRDRGGQPQHF.